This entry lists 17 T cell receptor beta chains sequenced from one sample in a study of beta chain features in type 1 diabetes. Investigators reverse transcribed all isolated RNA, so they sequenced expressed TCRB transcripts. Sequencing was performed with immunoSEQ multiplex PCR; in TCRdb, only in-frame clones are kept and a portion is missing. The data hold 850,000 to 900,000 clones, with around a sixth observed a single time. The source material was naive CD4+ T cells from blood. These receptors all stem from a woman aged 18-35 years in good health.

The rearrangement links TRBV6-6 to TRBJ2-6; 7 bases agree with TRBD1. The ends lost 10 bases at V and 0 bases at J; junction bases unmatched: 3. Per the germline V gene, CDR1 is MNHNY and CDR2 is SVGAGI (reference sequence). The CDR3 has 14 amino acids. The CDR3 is CAITGASGANVLTF. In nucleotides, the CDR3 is TGTGCCATTACAGGGGCCTCTGGGGCCAACGTCCTGACTTTC.

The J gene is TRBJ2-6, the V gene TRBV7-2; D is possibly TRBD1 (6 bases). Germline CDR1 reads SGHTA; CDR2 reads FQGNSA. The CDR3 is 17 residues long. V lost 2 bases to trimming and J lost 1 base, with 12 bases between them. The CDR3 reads CASSLSYRVSGANVLTF. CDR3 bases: TGTGCCAGCAGCTTATCGTACAGGGTGTCTGGGGCCAACGTCCTGACTTTC.

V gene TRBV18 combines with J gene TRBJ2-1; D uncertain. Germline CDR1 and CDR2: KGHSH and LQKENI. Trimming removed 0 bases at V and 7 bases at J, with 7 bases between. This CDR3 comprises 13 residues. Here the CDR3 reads CASSPPLWNEQFF. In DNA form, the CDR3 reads TGTGCCAGCTCACCACCTCTCTGGAATGAGCAGTTCTTC. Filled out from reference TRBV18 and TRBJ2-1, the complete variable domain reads NAGVMQNPRHLVRRRGQEARLRCSPMKGHSHVYWYRQLPEEGLKFMVYLQKENIIDESGMPKERFSAEFPKEGPSILRIQQVVRGDSAAYFCASSPPLWNEQFFGPGTRLTVL.

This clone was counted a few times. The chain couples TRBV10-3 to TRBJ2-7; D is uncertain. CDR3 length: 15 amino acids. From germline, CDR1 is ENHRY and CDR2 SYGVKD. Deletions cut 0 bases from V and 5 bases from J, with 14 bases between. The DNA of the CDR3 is TGTGCCATCAGTGAGTCGGCCTCAAGCGTCGACGAGCAGTACTTC. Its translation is CAISESASSVDEQYF.

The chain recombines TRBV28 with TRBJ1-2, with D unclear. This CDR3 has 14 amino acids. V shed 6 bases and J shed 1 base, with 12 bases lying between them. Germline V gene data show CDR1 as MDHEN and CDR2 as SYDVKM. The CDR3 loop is CASRWADHNYGYTF. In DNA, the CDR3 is TGTGCCAGCAGATGGGCAGATCATAACTATGGCTACACCTTC.

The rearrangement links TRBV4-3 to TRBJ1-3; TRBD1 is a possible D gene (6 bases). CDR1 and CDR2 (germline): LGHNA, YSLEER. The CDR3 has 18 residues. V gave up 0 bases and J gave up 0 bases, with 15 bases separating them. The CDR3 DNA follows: TGCGCCAGCAGCCAAGATCTTGCAGGGGTGCGCTCTGGAAACACCATATATTTT. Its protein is CASSQDLAGVRSGNTIYF.

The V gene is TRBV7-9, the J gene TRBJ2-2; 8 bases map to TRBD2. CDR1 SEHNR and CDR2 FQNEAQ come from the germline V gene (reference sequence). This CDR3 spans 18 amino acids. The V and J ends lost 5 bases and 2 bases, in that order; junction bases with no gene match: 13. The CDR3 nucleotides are TGTGCCAGCAGCCCCAGGGGCAGCGGGAGTGCCAACACCGGGGAGCTGTTTTTT. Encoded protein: CASSPRGSGSANTGELFF.

The CDR3 region has the DNA TGTGCCAGCGGGTCGGGGAGCGCTAACTATGGCTACACCTTC. Translation: CASGSGSANYGYTF. The rearrangement links TRBV28 to TRBJ1-2; D uncertain. V lost 8 bases, J lost 0 bases, and 13 bases lay in between. Germline values: CDR1 MDHEN, CDR2 SYDVKM. This CDR3 has 14 amino acids.

CDR3 sequence: CASSGVYNEQFF. CDR3 coding DNA: TGCGCCAGCAGCGGGGTATACAATGAGCAGTTCTTC. V and J are TRBV5-1 and TRBJ2-1; no reliable D call. Trimming took off 4 bases at V and 4 bases at J, with 6 bases between the two ends. The CDR3 is 12 residues long. Germline V gene lookup returns CDR1 SGHRS and CDR2 YFSETQ. The full variable domain, completed using reference TRBV5-1 and TRBJ2-1, is KAGVTQTPRYLIKTRGQQVTLSCSPISGHRSVSWYQQTPGQGLQFLFEYFSETQRNKGNFPGRFSGRQFSNSRSEMNVSTLELGDSALYLCASSGVYNEQFFGPGTRLTVL.

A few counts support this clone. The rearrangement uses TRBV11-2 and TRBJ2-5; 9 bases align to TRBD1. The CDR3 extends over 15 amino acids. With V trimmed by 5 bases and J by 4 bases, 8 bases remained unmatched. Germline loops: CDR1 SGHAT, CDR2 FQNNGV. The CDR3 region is CASSIKGQGGETQYF. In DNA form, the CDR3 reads TGTGCCAGCAGCATAAAGGGACAGGGCGGAGAGACCCAGTACTTC.

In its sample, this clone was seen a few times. The CDR3 protein is CASGYWGSYEQYF. CDR3 bases: TGTGCCAGCGGGTACTGGGGCTCCTACGAGCAGTACTTC. The chain couples TRBV7-9 to TRBJ2-7; no firm D call. The CDR3 loop spans 13 amino acids. Looked up from germline, CDR1 is SEHNR and CDR2 is FQNEAQ (reference sequence). Trimming left V 8 bases short and J 0 bases short, with 11 bases between.

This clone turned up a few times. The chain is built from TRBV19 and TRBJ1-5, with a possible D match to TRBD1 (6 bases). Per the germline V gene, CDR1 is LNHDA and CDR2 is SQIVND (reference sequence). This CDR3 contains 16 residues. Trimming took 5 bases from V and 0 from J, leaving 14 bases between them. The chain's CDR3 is CASSRTDGYSNQPQHF. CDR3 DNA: TGTGCCAGTAGTCGGACAGACGGTTATAGCAATCAGCCCCAGCATTTT.

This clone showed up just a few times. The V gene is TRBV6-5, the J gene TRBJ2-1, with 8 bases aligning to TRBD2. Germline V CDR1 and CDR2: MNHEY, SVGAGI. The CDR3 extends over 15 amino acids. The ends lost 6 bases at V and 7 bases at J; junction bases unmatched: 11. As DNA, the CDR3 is TGTGCCAGCAGCAACCTTCGGCGGGAGGCGAATGAGCAGTTCTTC. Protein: CASSNLRREANEQFF.

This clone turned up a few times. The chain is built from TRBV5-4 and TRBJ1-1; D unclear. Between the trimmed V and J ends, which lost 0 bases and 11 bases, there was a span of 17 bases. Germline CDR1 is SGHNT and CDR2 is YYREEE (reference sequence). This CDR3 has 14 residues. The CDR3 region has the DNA TGTGCCAGCAGCTTGGGTGTCAAAAAAGAGGATGCTTTCTTT. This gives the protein CASSLGVKKEDAFF.

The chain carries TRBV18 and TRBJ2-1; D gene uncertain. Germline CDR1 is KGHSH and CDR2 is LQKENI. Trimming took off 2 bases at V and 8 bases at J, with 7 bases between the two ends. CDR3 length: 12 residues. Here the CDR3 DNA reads TGTGCCAGCTCACCAGACGTGGATGAGCAGTTCTTC. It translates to CASSPDVDEQFF.

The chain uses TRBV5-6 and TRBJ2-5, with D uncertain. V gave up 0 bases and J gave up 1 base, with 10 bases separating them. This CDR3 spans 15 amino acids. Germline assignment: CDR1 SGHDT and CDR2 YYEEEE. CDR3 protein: CASSLARSVQETQYF. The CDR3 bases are TGTGCCAGCAGCTTGGCTCGGTCGGTCCAAGAGACCCAGTACTTC.

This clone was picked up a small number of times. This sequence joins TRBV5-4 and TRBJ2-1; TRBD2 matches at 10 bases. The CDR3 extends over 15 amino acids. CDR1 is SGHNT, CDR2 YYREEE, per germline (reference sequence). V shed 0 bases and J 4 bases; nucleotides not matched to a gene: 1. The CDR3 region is CASSLGSGRYNEQFF. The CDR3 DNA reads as TGTGCCAGCAGCTTGGGTAGCGGGAGGTACAATGAGCAGTTCTTC.